This TCR beta chain was recorded in a study of blood T cell repertoires in COVID-19. Across the whole study: Whether acute or convalescent, the COVID-19 samples came from the United States, Italy and Spain. T cells, B-cell-depleted T cells, or PBMCs supplied cDNA or gDNA.

Per the original methods: Cell counts per sample came from amplifying reference gene primers. Repertoires were generated with immunoSEQ multiplex PCR, while TCRdb's copy carries only in-frame clones and drops some. V and J calls and clone size are given by that table; D and trimming were obtained from the DNA. The sample shows approximately 230,000 clones, 75% to 90% of them seen only once. The germline V gene encodes CDR1 SGHRS and CDR2 YFSETQ. The CDR3 has 17 amino acids. J gave up 4 bases and V 0 bases, and 10 bases lay outside the gene matches. J is TRBJ1-2 and V is TRBV5-1; the match to TRBD1 covers 9 bases. The TCR originated in a man under 40 who had recovered from COVID-19. The sequenced sample was peripheral blood. CDR3 coding DNA: TGCGCCAGCAGCTTGGGGACAGGGGACGAGGGAGGCTATGGCTACACCTTC. Its protein is CASSLGTGDEGGYGYTF.